The clone carrying this T cell receptor (beta chain) was observed a single time. The authors deemed Graves' hyperthyroidism stable absent ophthalmopathy progression within 18 months. The data were taken from a study of T cells in Graves' hyperthyroidism and ophthalmopathy. The investigators amplified TCR beta CDR3 regions from RNA transcripts. In the first-round RT-PCR of the TCR CDR3, the HTBI primer set was used. One entry per CDR3 protein results from TCRdb running MiXCR on the multiplex PCR reads. The table has approximately 330,000 distinct CDR3 sequences, around 23% seen once. The germline V gene has CDR1 SGHTA and CDR2 FQGNSA. This CDR3 is 14 amino acids long. The germline V and J ends were trimmed by 2 bases and 2 bases, with 10 bases remaining between them.

The origin of this receptor is a woman aged 45-60 years with Graves' hyperthyroidism. The sample consisted of blood. The genes are TRBV7-2 and TRBJ2-7; D remains unclear. The CDR3 spells CASSLLAGPYEQYF. The DNA of the CDR3 is TGTGCCAGCAGCTTACTCGCAGGCCCCTACGAGCAGTACTTC. Filled out from reference TRBV7-2 and TRBJ2-7, the complete variable domain reads GAGVSQSPSNKVTEKGKDVELRCDPISGHTALYWYRQSLGQGLEFLIYFQGNSAPDKSGLPSDRFSAERTGGSVSTLTIQRTQQEDSAVYLCASSLLAGPYEQYFGPGTRLTVT.